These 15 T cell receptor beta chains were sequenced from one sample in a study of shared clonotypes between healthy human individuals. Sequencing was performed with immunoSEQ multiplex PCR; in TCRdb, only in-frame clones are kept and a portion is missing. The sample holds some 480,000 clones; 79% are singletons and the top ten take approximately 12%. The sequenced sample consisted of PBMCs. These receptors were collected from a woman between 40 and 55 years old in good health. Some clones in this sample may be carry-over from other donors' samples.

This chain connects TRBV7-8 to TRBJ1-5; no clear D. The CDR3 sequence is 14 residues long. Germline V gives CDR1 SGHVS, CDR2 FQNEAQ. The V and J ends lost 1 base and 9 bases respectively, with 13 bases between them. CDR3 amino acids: CASSLVDGILPQHF. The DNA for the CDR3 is TGTGCCAGCAGCTTAGTAGACGGTATACTGCCCCAGCATTTT.

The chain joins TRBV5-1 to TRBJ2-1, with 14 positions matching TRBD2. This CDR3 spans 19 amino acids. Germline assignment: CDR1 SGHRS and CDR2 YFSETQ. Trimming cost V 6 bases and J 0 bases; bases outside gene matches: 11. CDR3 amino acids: CASTSSGTSGRSSYNEQFF. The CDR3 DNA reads TGCGCCAGCACTTCCTCCGGGACTAGCGGGAGATCCTCCTACAATGAGCAGTTCTTC.

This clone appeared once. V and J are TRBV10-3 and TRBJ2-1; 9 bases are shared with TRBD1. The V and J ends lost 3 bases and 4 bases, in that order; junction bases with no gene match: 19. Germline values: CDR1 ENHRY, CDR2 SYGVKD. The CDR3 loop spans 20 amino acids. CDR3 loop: CAISETQGALGSTRYNEQFF. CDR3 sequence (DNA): TGTGCCATCAGTGAAACACAGGGGGCTCTGGGGTCAACGAGGTACAATGAGCAGTTCTTC.

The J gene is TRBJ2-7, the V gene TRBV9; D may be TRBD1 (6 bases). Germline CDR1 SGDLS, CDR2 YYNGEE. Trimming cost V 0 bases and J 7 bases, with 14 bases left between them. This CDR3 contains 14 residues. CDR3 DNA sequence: TGTGCCAGCAGCGTAGGAGGGGGATTGAGGGAGCAGTACTTC. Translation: CASSVGGGLREQYF.

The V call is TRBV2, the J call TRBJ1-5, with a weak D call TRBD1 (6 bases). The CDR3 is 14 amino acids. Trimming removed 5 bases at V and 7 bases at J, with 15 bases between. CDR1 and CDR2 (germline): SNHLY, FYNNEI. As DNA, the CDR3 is TGTGCCAGCAGTAGACAGACAGGTGTACAGCCCCAGCATTTT. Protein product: CASSRQTGVQPQHF.

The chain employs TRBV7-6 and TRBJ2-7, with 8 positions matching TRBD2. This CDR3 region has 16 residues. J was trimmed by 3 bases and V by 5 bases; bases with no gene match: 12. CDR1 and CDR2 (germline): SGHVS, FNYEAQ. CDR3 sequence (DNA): TGTGCCAGCAGCCACTTAGCGGGACCTAACTTCTACGAGCAGTACTTC. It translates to CASSHLAGPNFYEQYF.

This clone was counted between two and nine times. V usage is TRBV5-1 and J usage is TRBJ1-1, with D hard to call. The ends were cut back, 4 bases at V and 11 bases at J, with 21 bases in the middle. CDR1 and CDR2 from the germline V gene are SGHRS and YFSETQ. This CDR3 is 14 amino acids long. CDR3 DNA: TGCGCCAGCAGCCCGGAGGGCGCCACCGGTTCGGCTTTCTTT. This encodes CASSPEGATGSAFF.

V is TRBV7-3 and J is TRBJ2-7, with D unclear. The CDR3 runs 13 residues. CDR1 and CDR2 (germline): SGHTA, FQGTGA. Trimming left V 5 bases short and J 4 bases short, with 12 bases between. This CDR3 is CASSPKGGYEQYF. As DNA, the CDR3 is TGTGCCAGCAGCCCGAAAGGCGGTTACGAGCAGTACTTC.

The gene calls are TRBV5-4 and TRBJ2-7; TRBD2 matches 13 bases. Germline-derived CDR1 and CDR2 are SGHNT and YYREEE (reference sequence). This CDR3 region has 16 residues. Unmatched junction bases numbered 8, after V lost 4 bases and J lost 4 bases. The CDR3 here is CASSKGTSGIVYEQYF. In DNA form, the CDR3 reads TGTGCCAGCAGCAAGGGGACTAGCGGGATTGTATACGAGCAGTACTTC.

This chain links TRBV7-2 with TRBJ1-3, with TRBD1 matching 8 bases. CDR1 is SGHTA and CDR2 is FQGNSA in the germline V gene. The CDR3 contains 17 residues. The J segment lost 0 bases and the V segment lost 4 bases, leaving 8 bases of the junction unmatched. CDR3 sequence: CASSYRGNIYSGNTIYF. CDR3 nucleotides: TGTGCCAGCAGCTACAGGGGGAACATCTACTCTGGAAACACCATATATTTT.

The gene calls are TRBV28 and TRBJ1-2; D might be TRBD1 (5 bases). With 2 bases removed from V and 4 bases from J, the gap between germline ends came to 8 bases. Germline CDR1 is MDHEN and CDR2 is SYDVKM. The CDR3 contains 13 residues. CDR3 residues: CASSLPDSYGYTF. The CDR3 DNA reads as TGTGCCAGCAGTTTACCAGACAGCTATGGCTACACCTTC.

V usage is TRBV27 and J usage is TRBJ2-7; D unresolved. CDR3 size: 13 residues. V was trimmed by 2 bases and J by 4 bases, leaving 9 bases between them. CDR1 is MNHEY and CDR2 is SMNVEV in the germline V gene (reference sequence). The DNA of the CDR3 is TGTGCCAGCAGTTTAACGGGCAGTTACGAGCAGTACTTC. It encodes CASSLTGSYEQYF.

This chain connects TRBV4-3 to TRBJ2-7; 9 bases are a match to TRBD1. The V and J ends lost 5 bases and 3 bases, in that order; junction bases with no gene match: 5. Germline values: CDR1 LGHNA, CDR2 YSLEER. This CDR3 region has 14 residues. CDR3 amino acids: CASSSGTGSYEQYF. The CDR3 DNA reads TGCGCCAGCAGCTCTGGGACAGGGAGCTACGAGCAGTACTTC.

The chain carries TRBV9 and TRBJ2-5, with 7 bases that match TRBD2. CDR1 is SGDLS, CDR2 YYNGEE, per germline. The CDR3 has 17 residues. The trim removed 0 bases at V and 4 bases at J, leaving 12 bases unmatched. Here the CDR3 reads CASSVGGGGPSGETQYF. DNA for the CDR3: TGTGCCAGCAGCGTAGGTGGGGGAGGGCCTTCCGGAGAGACCCAGTACTTC.

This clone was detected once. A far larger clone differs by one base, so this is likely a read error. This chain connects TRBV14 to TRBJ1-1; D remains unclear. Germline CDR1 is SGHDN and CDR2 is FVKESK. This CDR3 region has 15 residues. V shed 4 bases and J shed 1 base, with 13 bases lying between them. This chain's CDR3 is CASSRDSTQNTEAFF. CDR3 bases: TGTGCCAGCAGCCGGGATTCTACGCAGAACACTGAAGCTTTCTTT.